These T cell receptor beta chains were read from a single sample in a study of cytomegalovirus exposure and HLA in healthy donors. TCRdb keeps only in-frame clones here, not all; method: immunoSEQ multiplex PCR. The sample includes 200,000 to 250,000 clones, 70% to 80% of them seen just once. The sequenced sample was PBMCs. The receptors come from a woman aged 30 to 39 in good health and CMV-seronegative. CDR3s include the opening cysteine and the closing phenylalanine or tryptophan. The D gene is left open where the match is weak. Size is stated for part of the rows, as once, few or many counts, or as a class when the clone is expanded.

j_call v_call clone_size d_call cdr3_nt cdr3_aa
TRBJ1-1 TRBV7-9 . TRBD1 TGTGCCAGCAGCTTACGGATGGGACAGGGTATTAGGAACACTGAAGCTTTCTTT CASSLRMGQGIRNTEAFF
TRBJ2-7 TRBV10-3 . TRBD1 TGTGCCATCAGTCCTACAGGGGACTCCTACGAGCAGTACTTC CAISPTGDSYEQYF
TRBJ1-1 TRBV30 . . TGTGCCTGGAGTGCCACAGGTCAGGCTGAAGCTTTCTTT CAWSATGQAEAFF
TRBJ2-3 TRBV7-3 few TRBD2 TGTGCCAGCAGCTTGTTAGCGGGAGGCACAGATACGCAGTATTTT CASSLLAGGTDTQYF
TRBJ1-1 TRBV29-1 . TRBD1 TGCAGCGTTGATCTTGCAGGGGGCTTTGGCACTGAAGCTTTCTTT CSVDLAGGFGTEAFF
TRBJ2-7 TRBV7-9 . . TGTGCCAGCGGAGGGCAGAGCCCCTACGAGCAGTACTTC CASGGQSPYEQYF
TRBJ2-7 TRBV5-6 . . TGTGCCAGCAGCATGACAGGAGGTCGCGAGCAGTACTTC CASSMTGGREQYF
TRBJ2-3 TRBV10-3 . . TGTGCCATGTCGTCAGCAGGGATCGCAGATACGCAGTATTTT CAMSSAGIADTQYF
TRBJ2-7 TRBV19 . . TGTGCCAGTAGTATTGACATGGTTGCCTACGAGCAGTACTTC CASSIDMVAYEQYF
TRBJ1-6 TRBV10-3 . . TGTGCCATCAGTGAGTCGGGACACAGGAATTCATCCCTCCACTTT CAISESGHRNSSLHF
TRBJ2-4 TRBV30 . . TGTGCCTGGGGGTTGGGGCAGGTAAACATTCAGTACTTC CAWGLGQVNIQYF
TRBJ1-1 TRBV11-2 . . TGTGCCAGCACCCGGGGGGGGCGAAGGGAAACTGAAGCTTTCTTT CASTRGGRRETEAFF
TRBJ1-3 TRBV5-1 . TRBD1 TGCGCCAGCAGCCCATTCGACAGGGATGGAAACACCATATATTTT CASSPFDRDGNTIYF
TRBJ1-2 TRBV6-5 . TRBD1 TGTGCCAGCAGTCTTACGACAGGGGCGAAGGGCTACACCTTC CASSLTTGAKGYTF
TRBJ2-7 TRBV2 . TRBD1 TGTGCCAGCAGTCCCCAGGGGGCCTACGAGCAGTACTTC CASSPQGAYEQYF
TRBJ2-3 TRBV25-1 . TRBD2 TGTGCCAGCAGCCGACTAGCGGGGACCACAGATACGCAGTATTTT CASSRLAGTTDTQYF
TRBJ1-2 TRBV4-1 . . TGCGCCAGCAGCCAAGGATTGGAGGATGGCTACACCTTC CASSQGLEDGYTF
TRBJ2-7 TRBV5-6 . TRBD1 TGTGCCAGCAGACCCACCGGGGGACAGGGAGACGAGCAGTACTTC CASRPTGGQGDEQYF